Here is one T cell receptor (beta chain) with its context. Its antigen is unknown. Here immunoSEQ multiplex PCR was the method, and the copy in TCRdb shows in-frame clones only, minus some. The data hold approximately 73,000 clones, with roughly 82% observed a single time. The germline V gene encodes CDR1 MGHRA and CDR2 YSYEKL. J gave up 0 bases and V 4 bases, and 9 bases lay outside the gene matches. The CDR3 is made up of 18 amino acids. These data belong to a study of T cell responses to AZD1222 COVID-19 vaccine. Study-level results: The donor cohort was predominantly white British with a female majority, and clonal diversity may have been underestimated. Only a handful of AZD1222 recipients, more than five in all, had baseline seropositivity. Across spike, vaccine-associated CD4 TCRs were found, dominant at 160-218 and 743-854. After two AZD1222 doses, spike-specific TCR breadth and depth rose versus day 0.

The rearrangement joins TRBV4-1 to TRBJ2-6; 7 nucleotides match TRBD1. The specimen was peripheral blood, collected on day 0 of AZD1222 vaccination. The clonotype was recovered from an adult in good health. The CDR3 coding sequence is TGCGCCAGCAGCCCGTCCGGGACAGCAAGCTCTGGGGCCAACGTCCTGACTTTC. This sequence encodes CASSPSGTASSGANVLTF.